A selection of T cell receptor beta chains follows, all from one sample in a study of identical twins. TCRdb itself ran the 5' RACE reads through MiXCR, one entry per CDR3 protein. The sample includes 350,000 to 450,000 distinct CDR3 sequences, approximately 17% of them seen just once. The sequenced sample consisted of naive T cells sorted from blood. The origin of the receptors is a man aged 50-60 years in good health. Each CDR3 is given with its conserved first and last residue. A D gene is named only where the DNA matches it firmly. Not every row has a clone size; where given, it reads once, few, many or a size class.

>TRBJ1-3|-|few|TRBV10-3
TGTGCCATCAGCGAGGGGCTATCCTCTGGAAACACCATATATTTT
CAISEGLSSGNTIYF
>TRBJ1-1|TRBD1|many|TRBV2
TGTGCCAGCAGTGAAAGCTATATCAGGACAGGAGTGAACACTGAAGCTTTCTTT
CASSESYIRTGVNTEAFF
>TRBJ1-4|TRBD1|many|TRBV5-1
TGCGCCAGCAGCGCAGACAGGGAAAATCCTCCTAATGAAAAACTGTTTTTT
CASSADRENPPNEKLFF
>TRBJ2-7|TRBD1|-|TRBV20-1
TGCAGTGCCCGCCCCTACAGGGGTGGTTCCTTCTACGAGCAGTACTTC
CSARPYRGGSFYEQYF
>TRBJ2-1|-|many|TRBV12-3/TRBV12-4
TGTGCCAGCAGTTTAGGGGGGAGCAGACGACCATACAATGAGCAGTTCTTC
CASSLGGSRRPYNEQFF
>TRBJ2-3|-|-|TRBV4-3
TGCGCCAGCAGCCAAGATTGGTGGGGGAGCACAGATACGCAGTATTTT
CASSQDWWGSTDTQYF
>TRBJ2-2|TRBD2|-|TRBV2
TGTGCCAGCAGTGGACTAGCGGGATACACCGGGGAGCTGTTTTTT
CASSGLAGYTGELFF
>TRBJ1-4|-|-|TRBV2
TGTGCCAGCAGTCGGGACCGACTAGCAACTAATGAAAAACTGTTTTTT
CASSRDRLATNEKLFF
>TRBJ2-2|-|many|TRBV2
TGTGCCAGCAGCCCCACGGGTGGGGACACCGGGGAGCTGTTTTTT
CASSPTGGDTGELFF
>TRBJ2-3|-|-|TRBV19
TGTGCCAGTAGTTATACAGGGACGGACACGCAGTATTTT
CASSYTGTDTQYF
>TRBJ1-5|TRBD1|-|TRBV20-1
TGCAGTGCCGATGGACAGGAGTATAGCAATCAGCCCCAGCATTTT
CSADGQEYSNQPQHF
>TRBJ2-5|TRBD2|many|TRBV20-1
TGCAGTAGTTTAGCGGGACCCCAAGAGGCCCAGTACTTC
CSSLAGPQEAQYF
>TRBJ2-1|TRBD2|few|TRBV20-1
TGCAGTGCTAGGGGGCGGGAGAGCTCCTACAATGAGCAGTTCTTC
CSARGRESSYNEQFF
>TRBJ2-2|-|many|TRBV11-1
TGTGCCAGCCGGGGCCAGGGAGGCACCGGGGAGCTGTTTTTT
CASRGQGGTGELFF
>TRBJ2-7|-|few|TRBV28
TGTGCCAGCAGTCCCATCCGGGACCAGGGCTTCAACGAGCAGTACTTC
CASSPIRDQGFNEQYF
>TRBJ2-3|TRBD1|many|TRBV3-1
TGTGCCAGCAGCCAAAGGGACAGGGGGCGAGATACGCAGTATTTT
CASSQRDRGRDTQYF
>TRBJ2-5|TRBD2|few|TRBV9
TGTGCCAGCAGCGGAGGCGGGAGGGGCGGGGAGACCCAGTACTTC
CASSGGGRGGETQYF
>TRBJ2-3|TRBD2|many|TRBV20-1
TGCAGTGCGACAGGACTAGCGGGGACCACAGATACGCAGTATTTT
CSATGLAGTTDTQYF
>TRBJ2-7|-|few|TRBV4-3
TGCGCCAGCAGCCAAGCAGGGGTTCCTTACGAGCAGTACTTC
CASSQAGVPYEQYF
>TRBJ1-1|-|many|TRBV12-3/TRBV12-4
TGTGCCAGCAGTGAGGAAGGGAGGTATGAAGCTTTCTTT
CASSEEGRYEAFF
>TRBJ2-5|TRBD1|many|TRBV10-3
TGTGCCATCAGTGCGGACAGGGAGTCAGAGACCCAGTACTTC
CAISADRESETQYF
>TRBJ2-7|-|few|TRBV11-2
TGTGCCAGCAGCTTAACTCGGGGGTACTACGAGCAGTACTTC
CASSLTRGYYEQYF
>TRBJ2-1|TRBD2|many|TRBV10-1
TGCGCCAGCAGTGAGCGACTAAGCGGGGACCACTCCTACAATGAGCAGTTCTTC
CASSERLSGDHSYNEQFF
>TRBJ2-1|TRBD2|-|TRBV7-2
TGTGCCAGCAGCCCTCCCGGACTAGCGGGAGGGCTTCATGAGCAGTTCTTC
CASSPPGLAGGLHEQFF
>TRBJ1-2|TRBD1|few|TRBV6-5
TGTGCCAGCAGTTACGGGACAGGGGCTAACTATGGCTACACCTTC
CASSYGTGANYGYTF
>TRBJ2-2|-|-|TRBV7-9
TGTGCCAGCAGCCCATGGGGGACCACCGGGGAGCTGTTTTTT
CASSPWGTTGELFF
>TRBJ1-1|TRBD1|few|TRBV7-2
TGTGCCAGCAGCAAAGAAGGACAGGGGCCGAACACTGAAGCTTTCTTT
CASSKEGQGPNTEAFF
>TRBJ2-3|-|few|TRBV5-1
TGCGCCAGCAGCTATCCTGTTGGGGGAACCACAGATACGCAGTATTTT
CASSYPVGGTTDTQYF
>TRBJ2-3|TRBD1|-|TRBV5-8
TGTGCCAGCAGCATTGGGACAGGGAGCCTACGCACAGATACGCAGTATTTT
CASSIGTGSLRTDTQYF
>TRBJ2-7|TRBD1|-|TRBV9
TGTGCCAGCAGCGTAGCCGACAGGGGCTACGAGCAGTACTTC
CASSVADRGYEQYF
>TRBJ2-1|TRBD1|-|TRBV18
TGTGCCAGCTCATGGCTCTTGACAGGGGGCAGGGATGAGCAGTTCTTC
CASSWLLTGGRDEQFF
>TRBJ2-1|-|many|TRBV11-2
TGTGCCAGCAGCCCGGACCCCTTGATCCAGTTCTTC
CASSPDPLIQFF
>TRBJ2-5|TRBD1|many|TRBV18
TGTGCCAGCTCACAGCAGGGGGCCGTCCAAGAGACCCAGTACTTC
CASSQQGAVQETQYF
>TRBJ1-4|-|-|TRBV24-1
TGTGCCACCAGTGAAGGGACGATCAATGAAAAACTGTTTTTT
CATSEGTINEKLFF
>TRBJ2-7|-|many|TRBV12-3/TRBV12-4
TGTGCCAGCAACTTACAGGGTAATCCCTACGAGCAGTACTTC
CASNLQGNPYEQYF
>TRBJ2-1|TRBD1|many|TRBV7-9
TGTGCCAGCAGCTTGCCGGGACAGGGAGGTGAGCAGTTCTTC
CASSLPGQGGEQFF
>TRBJ2-3|TRBD2|-|TRBV5-1
TGCGCCAGCAGGACTAGCGGGAATTCTTTGGATACGCAGTATTTT
CASRTSGNSLDTQYF
>TRBJ2-7|-|many|TRBV13
TGTGCCAGCAGCTTTGGCGGAACAGAGCAGTACTTC
CASSFGGTEQYF
>TRBJ2-1|TRBD2|-|TRBV11-2
TGTGCCAGCAGCTTCCGACTAGCGGGAATACCGTTCTTC
CASSFRLAGIPFF
>TRBJ1-1|TRBD1|many|TRBV5-1
TGCGCCAGCAGCTTCGGGACAGGGCTGAACACTGAAGCTTTCTTT
CASSFGTGLNTEAFF
>TRBJ2-2|TRBD1|-|TRBV20-1
TGCAGTGTCACACGCTCGACAGGGCGAAACACCGGGGAGCTGTTTTTT
CSVTRSTGRNTGELFF
>TRBJ2-7|-|few|TRBV24-1
TGTGCCACCAGTGATTTGAGGGGGAGGCCCTCCTACGAGCAGTACTTC
CATSDLRGRPSYEQYF
>TRBJ2-1|-|-|TRBV5-1
TGCGCCAGCAGCTTGGAAGGAGCCACCTACAATGAGCAGTTCTTC
CASSLEGATYNEQFF
>TRBJ2-2|-|-|TRBV7-6
TGTGCCAGCAGCTTAGCACGTGGGGAGCTGTTTTTT
CASSLARGELFF
>TRBJ2-1|TRBD2|-|TRBV20-1
TGCAGTGCTAGGAGACTAGCGGGGTCAAGCTCCTACAATGAGCAGTTCTTC
CSARRLAGSSSYNEQFF
>TRBJ2-7|-|few|TRBV20-1
TGCAGTGCTAGTCGGCCTTCGGGTATCTACGAGCAGTACTTC
CSASRPSGIYEQYF
>TRBJ2-5|-|few|TRBV5-1
TGCGCCAGCAGCGCCACCCCGGGGGTCCAAGAGACCCAGTACTTC
CASSATPGVQETQYF
>TRBJ1-2|TRBD1|-|TRBV9
TGTGCCAGCAGCACAAGTGGACAGGGGGTGAACGGCTACACCTTC
CASSTSGQGVNGYTF
>TRBJ2-3|TRBD2|few|TRBV12-3/TRBV12-4
TGTGCCAGCAGTCGGACTAGCGGGGGGGCCACAGATACGCAGTATTTT
CASSRTSGGATDTQYF
>TRBJ2-7|-|-|TRBV20-1
TGCAGTGCTGGTCGGGACTCCCGAGGGTACGAGCAGTACTTC
CSAGRDSRGYEQYF
>TRBJ2-1|-|many|TRBV5-1
TGCGCCAGCAGGGCGGGATCCTACAATGAGCAGTTCTTC
CASRAGSYNEQFF
>TRBJ1-2|-|-|TRBV4-1
TGCGCCAGCAGCCAATCGCCCTTAAGTCCCGATGGCTACACCTTC
CASSQSPLSPDGYTF
>TRBJ2-4|-|-|TRBV20-1
TGCAGTGCTAGACCCGGAAGCAAAAACATTCAGTACTTC
CSARPGSKNIQYF
>TRBJ2-2|-|-|TRBV9
TGTGCCAGCAGCGTAGACCTGAACACCGGGGAGCTGTTTTTT
CASSVDLNTGELFF
>TRBJ2-1|-|few|TRBV4-3
TGCGCCAGCAGCCAAGAAACTAGCCGGAACAATGAGCAGTTCTTC
CASSQETSRNNEQFF